This TCR beta chain was recovered during a study of metastatic and nonmetastatic thyroid tumors. The study's findings and limits: Versus benign nodules, malignant thyroid tumors reportedly had significantly higher TCR beta diversity, in blood and tumor.

Among the patients, none had received any treatment before thyroid surgery. TCRdb re-called the PCR reads through MiXCR. The sample lists about 25,000 clones; around 20% were seen once. The germline gives CDR1 WSHSY, CDR2 SAAADI. This CDR3 is built from 15 residues. The ends were cut back, 2 bases at V and 7 bases at J, with 15 bases in the middle. This clone has a handful of counts. Its target is unknown. The sequenced material came from blood. The chain combines TRBV10-2 with TRBJ2-1, with a possible D match to TRBD2 (5 bases). The sequence was obtained from a male donor with papillary thyroid cancer or a benign thyroid nodule (not recorded which). Some clones in this sample may be carry-over from other donors' samples. The CDR3 DNA reads TGCGCCAGCAGTGAGGAGGGATTCCCAAAAAATGAGCAGTTCTTC. Amino acid sequence: CASSEEGFPKNEQFF.